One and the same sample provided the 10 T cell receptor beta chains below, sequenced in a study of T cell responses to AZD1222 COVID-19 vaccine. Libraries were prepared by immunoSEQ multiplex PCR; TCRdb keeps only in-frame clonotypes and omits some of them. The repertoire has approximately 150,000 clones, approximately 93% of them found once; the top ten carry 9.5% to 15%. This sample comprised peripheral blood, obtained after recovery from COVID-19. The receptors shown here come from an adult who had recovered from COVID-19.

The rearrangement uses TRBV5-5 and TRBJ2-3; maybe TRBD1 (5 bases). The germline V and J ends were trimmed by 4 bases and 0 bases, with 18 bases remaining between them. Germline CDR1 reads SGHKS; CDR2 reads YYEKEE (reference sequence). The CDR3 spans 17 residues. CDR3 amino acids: CASSRPDSSTSTDTQYF. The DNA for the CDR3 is TGTGCCAGCAGCCGCCCCGACAGTTCTACTAGCACAGATACGCAGTATTTT.

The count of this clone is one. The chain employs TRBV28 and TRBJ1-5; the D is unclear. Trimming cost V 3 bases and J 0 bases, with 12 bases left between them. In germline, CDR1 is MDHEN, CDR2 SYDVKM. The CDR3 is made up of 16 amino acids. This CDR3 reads CASSLVAVNSNQPQHF. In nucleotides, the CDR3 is TGTGCCAGCAGTTTGGTGGCTGTTAATAGCAATCAGCCCCAGCATTTT.

CDR3: CASSPGPAGSYEQYF. The DNA for the CDR3 is TGTGCCAGCTCACCAGGGCCAGCGGGCTCCTACGAGCAGTACTTC. The genes are TRBV18 and TRBJ2-7, with D tentatively TRBD2 (6 bases). Germline lookup yields CDR1 KGHSH and CDR2 LQKENI. V was trimmed by 2 bases and J by 0 bases, leaving 11 bases between them. CDR3 length: 15 amino acids.

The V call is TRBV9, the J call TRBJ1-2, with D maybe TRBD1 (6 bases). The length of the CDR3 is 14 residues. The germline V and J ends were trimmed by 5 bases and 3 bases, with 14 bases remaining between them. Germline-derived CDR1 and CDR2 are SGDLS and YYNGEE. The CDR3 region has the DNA TGTGCCAGCAGTGCAGACAGGCTTTACTATGGCTACACCTTC. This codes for CASSADRLYYGYTF.

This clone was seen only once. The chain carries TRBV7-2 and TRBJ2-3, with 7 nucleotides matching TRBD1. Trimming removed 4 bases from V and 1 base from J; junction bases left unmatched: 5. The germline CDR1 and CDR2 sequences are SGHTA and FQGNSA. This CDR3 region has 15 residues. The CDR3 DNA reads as TGTGCCAGCAGCTCGGACAGGCCCGGCACAGATACGCAGTATTTT. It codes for CASSSDRPGTDTQYF.

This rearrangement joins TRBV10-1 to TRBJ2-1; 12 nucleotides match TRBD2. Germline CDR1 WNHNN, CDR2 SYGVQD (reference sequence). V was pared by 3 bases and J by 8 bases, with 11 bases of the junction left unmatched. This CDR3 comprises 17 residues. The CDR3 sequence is CASSDRLAGDGLDEQFF. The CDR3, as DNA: TGCGCCAGCAGTGACCGACTAGCGGGAGATGGCTTGGATGAGCAGTTCTTC.

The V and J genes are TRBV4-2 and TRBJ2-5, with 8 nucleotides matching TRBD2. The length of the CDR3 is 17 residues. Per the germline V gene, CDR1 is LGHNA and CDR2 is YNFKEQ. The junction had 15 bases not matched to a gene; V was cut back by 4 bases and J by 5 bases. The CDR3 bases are TGTGCCAGCAGCCCCGGGACCGGGACTAGTTTTGGCGAGACCCAGTACTTC. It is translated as CASSPGTGTSFGETQYF.

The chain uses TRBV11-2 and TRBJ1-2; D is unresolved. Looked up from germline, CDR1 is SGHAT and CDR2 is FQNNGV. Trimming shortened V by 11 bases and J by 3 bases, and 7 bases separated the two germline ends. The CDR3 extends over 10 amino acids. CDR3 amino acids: CAPGYYGYTF. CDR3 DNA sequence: TGTGCCCCCGGATACTATGGCTACACCTTC.

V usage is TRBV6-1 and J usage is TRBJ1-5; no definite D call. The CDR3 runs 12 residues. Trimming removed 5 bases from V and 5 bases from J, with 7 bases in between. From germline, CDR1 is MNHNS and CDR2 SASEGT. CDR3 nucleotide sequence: TGTGCCAGCAGTAGAGAGGATCAGCCCCAGCATTTT. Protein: CASSREDQPQHF.

The CDR3 nucleotides read TGTGCCAGCAGCCAGGTTTATAGCAATCAGCCCCAGCATTTT. The encoded protein is CASSQVYSNQPQHF. This sequence joins TRBV6-5 and TRBJ1-5; D is unresolved. Germline V lookup: CDR1 MNHEY, CDR2 SVGAGI. With 6 bases removed from V and 0 bases from J, the gap between germline ends came to 9 bases. There are 14 residues in the CDR3.